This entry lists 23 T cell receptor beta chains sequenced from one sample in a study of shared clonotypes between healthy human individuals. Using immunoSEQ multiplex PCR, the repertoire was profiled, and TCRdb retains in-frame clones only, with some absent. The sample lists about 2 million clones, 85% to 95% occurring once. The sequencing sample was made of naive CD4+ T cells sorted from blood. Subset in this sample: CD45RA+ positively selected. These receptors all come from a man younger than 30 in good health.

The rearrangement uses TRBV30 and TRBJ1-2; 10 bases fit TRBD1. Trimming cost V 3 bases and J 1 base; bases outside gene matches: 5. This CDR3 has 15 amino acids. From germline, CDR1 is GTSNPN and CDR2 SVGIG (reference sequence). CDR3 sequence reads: CAWSPDRGSNYGYTF. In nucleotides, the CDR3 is TGTGCCTGGAGCCCGGACAGGGGGAGTAACTATGGCTACACCTTC. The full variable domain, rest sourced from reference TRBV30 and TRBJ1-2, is SQTIHQWPATLVQPVGSPLSLECTVEGTSNPNLYWYRQAAGRGLQLLFYSVGIGQISSEVPQNLSASRPQDRQFILSSKKLLLSDSGFYLCAWSPDRGSNYGYTFGSGTRLTVV.

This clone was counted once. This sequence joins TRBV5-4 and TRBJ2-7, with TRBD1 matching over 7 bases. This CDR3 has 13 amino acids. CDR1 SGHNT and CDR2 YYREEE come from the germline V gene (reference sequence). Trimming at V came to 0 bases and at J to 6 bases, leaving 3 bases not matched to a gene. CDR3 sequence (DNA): TGTGCCAGCAGCTTGGACAGGGGCCCCGAGCAGTACTTC. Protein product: CASSLDRGPEQYF.

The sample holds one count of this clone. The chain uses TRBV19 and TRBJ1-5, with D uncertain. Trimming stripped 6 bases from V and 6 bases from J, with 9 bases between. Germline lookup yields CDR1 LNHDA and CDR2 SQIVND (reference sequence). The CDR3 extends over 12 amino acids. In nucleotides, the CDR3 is TGTGCCAGTAGCCGGGAGGGTCAGCCCCAGCATTTT. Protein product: CASSREGQPQHF.

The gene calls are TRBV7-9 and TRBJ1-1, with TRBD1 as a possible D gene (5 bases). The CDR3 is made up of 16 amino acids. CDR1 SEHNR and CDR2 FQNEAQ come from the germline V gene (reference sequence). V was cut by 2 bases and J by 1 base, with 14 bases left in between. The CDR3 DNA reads TGTGCCAGCAGCTTACAGGGCCCTCAGGGGAACACTGAAGCTTTCTTT. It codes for CASSLQGPQGNTEAFF. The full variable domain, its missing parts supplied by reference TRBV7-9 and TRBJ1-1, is DTGVSQNPRHKITKRGQNVTFRCDPISEHNRLYWYRQTLGQGPEFLTYFQNEAQLEKSRLLSDRFSAERPKGSFSTLEIQRTEQGDSAMYLCASSLQGPQGNTEAFFGQGTRLTVV.

CDR3 sequence: CASSDLFGWVSYEQYF. The DNA of the CDR3 is TGTGCCAGCAGTGATCTGTTTGGGTGGGTCTCCTACGAGCAGTACTTC. The chain joins TRBV6-1 to TRBJ2-7; D is unresolved. The CDR3 runs 16 residues. V was pared by 3 bases and J by 0 bases, with 15 bases between. Germline CDR1 reads MNHNS; CDR2 reads SASEGT.

The DNA for the CDR3 is TGTGCCAGCCGGGGAGGCCGAGAATACAATGAGCAGTTCTTC. As protein: CASRGGREYNEQFF. The genes are TRBV6-5 and TRBJ2-1, with D possibly matching TRBD2 (6 bases). The CDR3 extends over 14 amino acids. The germline V and J ends were trimmed by 8 bases and 4 bases, with 15 bases remaining between them. CDR1 and CDR2 from the germline V gene are MNHEY and SVGAGI.

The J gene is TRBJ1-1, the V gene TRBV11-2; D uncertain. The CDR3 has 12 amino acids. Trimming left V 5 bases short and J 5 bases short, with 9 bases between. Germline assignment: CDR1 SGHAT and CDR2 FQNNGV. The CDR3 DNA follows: TGTGCCAGCAGCCTCGACGGTACTGAAGCTTTCTTT. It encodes CASSLDGTEAFF.

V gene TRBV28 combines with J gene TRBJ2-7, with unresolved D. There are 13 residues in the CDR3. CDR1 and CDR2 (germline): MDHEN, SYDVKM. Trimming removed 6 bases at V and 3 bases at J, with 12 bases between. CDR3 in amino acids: CASRDSGLYEQYF. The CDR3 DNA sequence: TGTGCCAGCAGGGATTCCGGGCTCTACGAGCAGTACTTC.

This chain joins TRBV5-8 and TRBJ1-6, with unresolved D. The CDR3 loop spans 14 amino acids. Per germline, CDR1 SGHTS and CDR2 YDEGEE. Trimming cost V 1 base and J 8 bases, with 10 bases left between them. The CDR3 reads CASSLKFGDSPLHF. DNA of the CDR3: TGTGCCAGCAGCTTGAAGTTCGGGGATTCACCCCTCCACTTT.

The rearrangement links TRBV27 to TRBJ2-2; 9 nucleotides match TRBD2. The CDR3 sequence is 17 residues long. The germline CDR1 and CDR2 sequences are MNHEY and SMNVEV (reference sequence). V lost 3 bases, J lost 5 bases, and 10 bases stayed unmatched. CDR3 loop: CASSFPASGGTTGELFF. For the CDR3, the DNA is TGTGCCAGCAGTTTCCCCGCCAGCGGGGGGACAACCGGGGAGCTGTTTTTT.

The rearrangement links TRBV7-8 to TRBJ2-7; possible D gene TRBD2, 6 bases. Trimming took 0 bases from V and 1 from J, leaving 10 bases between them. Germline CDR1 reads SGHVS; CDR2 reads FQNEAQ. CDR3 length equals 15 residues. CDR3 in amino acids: CASSLASGRSYEQYF. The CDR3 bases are TGTGCCAGCAGCTTAGCCTCCGGGAGATCCTACGAGCAGTACTTC.

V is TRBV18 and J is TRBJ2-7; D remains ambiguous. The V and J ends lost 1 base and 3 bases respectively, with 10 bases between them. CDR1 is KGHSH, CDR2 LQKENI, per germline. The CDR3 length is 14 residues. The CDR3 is CASSPQAVRYEQYF. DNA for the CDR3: TGTGCCAGCTCACCACAGGCAGTCCGCTACGAGCAGTACTTC.

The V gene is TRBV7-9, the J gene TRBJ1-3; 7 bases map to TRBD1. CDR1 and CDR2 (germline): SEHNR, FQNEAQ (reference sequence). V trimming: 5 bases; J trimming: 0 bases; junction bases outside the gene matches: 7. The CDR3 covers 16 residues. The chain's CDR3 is CASSPRGQASGNTIYF. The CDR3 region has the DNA TGTGCCAGCAGCCCTCGCGGACAGGCCTCTGGAAACACCATATATTTT.

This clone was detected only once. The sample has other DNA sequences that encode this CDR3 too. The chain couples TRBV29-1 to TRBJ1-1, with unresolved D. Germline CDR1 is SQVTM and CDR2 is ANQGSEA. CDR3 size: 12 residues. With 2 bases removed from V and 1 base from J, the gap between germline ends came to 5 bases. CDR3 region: CSVESGNTEAFF. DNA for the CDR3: TGCAGCGTTGAAAGCGGGAACACTGAAGCTTTCTTT.

In DNA, the CDR3 is TGTGCCAGCAGCTTGGTAGGGACAGGGGGCCTTCAGCCCCAGCATTTT. Amino acids: CASSLVGTGGLQPQHF. The chain joins TRBV5-8 to TRBJ1-5, with 12 bases matching TRBD1. This CDR3 comprises 16 residues. V lost 0 bases, J lost 6 bases, and 4 bases stayed unmatched. Germline CDR1 reads SGHTS; CDR2 reads YDEGEE.

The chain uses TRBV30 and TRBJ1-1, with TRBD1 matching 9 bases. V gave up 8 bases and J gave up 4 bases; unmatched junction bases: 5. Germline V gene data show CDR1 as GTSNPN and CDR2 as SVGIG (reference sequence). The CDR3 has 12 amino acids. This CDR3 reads CAGGQGSTEAFF. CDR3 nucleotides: TGTGCCGGAGGACAGGGGAGCACTGAAGCTTTCTTT.

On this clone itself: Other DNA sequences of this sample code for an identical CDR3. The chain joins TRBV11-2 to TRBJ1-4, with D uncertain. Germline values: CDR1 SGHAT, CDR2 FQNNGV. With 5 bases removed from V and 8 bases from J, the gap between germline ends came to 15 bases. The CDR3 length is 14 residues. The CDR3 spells CASSLGGPGEKLFF. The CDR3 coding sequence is TGTGCCAGCAGCCTGGGAGGCCCGGGCGAAAAACTGTTTTTT.

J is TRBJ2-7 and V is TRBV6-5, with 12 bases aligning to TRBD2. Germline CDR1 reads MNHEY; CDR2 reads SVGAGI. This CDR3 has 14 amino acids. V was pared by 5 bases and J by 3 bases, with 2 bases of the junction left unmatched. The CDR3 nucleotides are TGTGCCAGCAGTACTAGCGGGAGGCTCTACGAGCAGTACTTC. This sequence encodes CASSTSGRLYEQYF.

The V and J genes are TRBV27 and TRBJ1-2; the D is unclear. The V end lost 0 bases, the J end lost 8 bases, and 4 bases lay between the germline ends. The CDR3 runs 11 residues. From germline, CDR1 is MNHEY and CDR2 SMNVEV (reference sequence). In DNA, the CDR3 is TGTGCCAGCAGTTTATCGGGGGGCTACACCTTC. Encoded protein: CASSLSGGYTF.

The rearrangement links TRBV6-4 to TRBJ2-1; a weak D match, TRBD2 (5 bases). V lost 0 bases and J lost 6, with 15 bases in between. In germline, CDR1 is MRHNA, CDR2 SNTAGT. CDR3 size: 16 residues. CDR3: CASSDSWTGRVNEQFF. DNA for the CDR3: TGTGCCAGCAGTGACTCGTGGACTGGCCGGGTCAATGAGCAGTTCTTC.

DNA for the CDR3: TGTGCCAGCCTGACGGTCTACTCTGGAAACACCATATATTTT. Protein sequence: CASLTVYSGNTIYF. The chain combines TRBV6-1 with TRBJ1-3; D is undetermined. Germline V gene data show CDR1 as MNHNS and CDR2 as SASEGT. This CDR3 comprises 14 residues. V lost 8 bases to trimming and J lost 0 bases, with 11 bases between them.

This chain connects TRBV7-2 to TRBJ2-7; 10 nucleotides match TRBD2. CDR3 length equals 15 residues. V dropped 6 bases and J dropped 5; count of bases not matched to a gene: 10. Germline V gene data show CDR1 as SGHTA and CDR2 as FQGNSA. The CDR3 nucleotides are TGTGCCAGCAGATCTGAACCGGGACTAGCGAACGAGCAGTACTTC. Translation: CASRSEPGLANEQYF.

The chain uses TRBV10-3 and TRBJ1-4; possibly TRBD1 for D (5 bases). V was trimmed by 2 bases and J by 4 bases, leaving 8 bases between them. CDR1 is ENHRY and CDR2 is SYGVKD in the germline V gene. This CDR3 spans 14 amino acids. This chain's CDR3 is CAISEDSYNEKLFF. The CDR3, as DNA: TGTGCCATCAGTGAGGACAGTTATAATGAAAAACTGTTTTTT.